The 27 T cell receptor beta chains below were found in one sample sequenced in a study of blood T cells in healthy people across ages. Primed by a sample-barcoded 5' primer and a J-beta primer mix, a second PCR proceeded for about 6 to 11 cycles. MiXCR, run by TCRdb on the 5' RACE reads, gives a single entry per CDR3 protein. The sample has approximately 800,000 distinct CDR3 sequences; about 42% are singletons. The sequenced material came from blood. The receptors originated from a man older than 75 in good health.

This chain links TRBV9 with TRBJ2-3, with D maybe TRBD2 (5 bases). V lost 0 bases, J lost 1 base, and 12 bases lay in between. The CDR3 is 16 amino acids. Looked up from germline, CDR1 is SGDLS and CDR2 is YYNGEE. The CDR3 sequence is CASSVADGLRTDTQYF. The CDR3 coding sequence is TGTGCCAGCAGCGTAGCAGACGGACTTCGCACAGATACGCAGTATTTT.

The chain combines TRBV28 with TRBJ2-3; D perhaps matches TRBD2 (5 bases). The CDR3 spans 14 residues. CDR1 and CDR2 (germline): MDHEN, SYDVKM. Deletions cut 5 bases from V and 0 bases from J, with 9 bases between. This CDR3 is CASSEAESTDTQYF. As DNA, the CDR3 is TGTGCCAGCAGTGAAGCGGAGAGCACAGATACGCAGTATTTT.

In its sample, this clonotype was seen many times. The rearrangement links TRBV29-1 to TRBJ1-4, with D hard to call. Trimming cost V 4 bases and J 5 bases, with 11 bases left between them. The CDR3 covers 13 residues. Germline lookup yields CDR1 SQVTM and CDR2 ANQGSEA. CDR3 in amino acids: CSVGAQANEKLFF. The CDR3 DNA follows: TGCAGCGTTGGGGCACAAGCGAATGAAAAACTGTTTTTT. The variable domain in full, completed from reference TRBV29-1 and TRBJ1-4, reads SAVISQKPSRDICQRGTSLTIQCQVDSQVTMMFWYRQQPGQSLTLIATANQGSEATYESGFVIDKFPISRPNLTFSTLTVSNMSPEDSSIYLCSVGAQANEKLFFGSGTQLSVL.

This clonotype was seen more than once but under ten times. This chain joins TRBV5-1 and TRBJ2-1; D may be TRBD1 (5 bases). V shed 4 bases and J shed 6 bases, with 17 bases lying between them. CDR3 size: 15 residues. Germline CDR1 reads SGHRS; CDR2 reads YFSETQ. CDR3 sequence reads: CASSLGHRSANEQFF. The CDR3 nucleotides are TGCGCCAGCAGCCTTGGGCACAGGTCGGCCAATGAGCAGTTCTTC. Full variable domain (rest looked up from reference TRBV5-1 and TRBJ2-1): KAGVTQTPRYLIKTRGQQVTLSCSPISGHRSVSWYQQTPGQGLQFLFEYFSETQRNKGNFPGRFSGRQFSNSRSEMNVSTLELGDSALYLCASSLGHRSANEQFFGPGTRLTVL.

This clonotype was counted a few times. Here the CDR3 DNA reads TGTGCCAGCAGCCCGGGGACAGGAGTCTTGGGCACGCAGTATTTT. Encoded protein: CASSPGTGVLGTQYF. The chain is built from TRBV7-2 and TRBJ2-3; 8 bases map to TRBD1. CDR3 size: 15 residues. The ends lost 5 bases at V and 9 bases at J; junction bases unmatched: 13. Germline-derived CDR1 and CDR2 are SGHTA and FQGNSA.

This clonotype was observed once. The chain carries TRBV7-2 and TRBJ2-1; 7 bases are shared with TRBD2. The CDR3 is 17 residues long. The junction had 12 bases not matched to a gene; V was cut back by 2 bases and J by 5 bases. Germline-derived CDR1 and CDR2 are SGHTA and FQGNSA. The CDR3, as DNA: TGTGCCAGCAGCTTATTCCTCGGCGGGAGTTACCACAATGAGCAGTTCTTC. Translating it yields CASSLFLGGSYHNEQFF. Full variable domain (outside the CDR3, taken from reference TRBV7-2 and TRBJ2-1): GAGVSQSPSNKVTEKGKDVELRCDPISGHTALYWYRQSLGQGLEFLIYFQGNSAPDKSGLPSDRFSAERTGGSVSTLTIQRTQQEDSAVYLCASSLFLGGSYHNEQFFGPGTRLTVL.

This clonotype has ten or more counts. CDR3: CASSSGQNTDTQYF. DNA of the CDR3: TGTGCCAGCAGCTCCGGACAGAACACAGATACGCAGTATTTT. The rearrangement uses TRBV5-5 and TRBJ2-3, with D perhaps matching TRBD1 (6 bases). This CDR3 has 14 residues. V was cut by 3 bases and J by 2 bases, with 10 bases left in between. Germline V lookup: CDR1 SGHKS, CDR2 YYEKEE (reference sequence). Complete variable domain (other parts from reference TRBV5-5 and TRBJ2-3): DAGVTQSPTHLIKTRGQQVTLRCSPISGHKSVSWYQQVLGQGPQFIFQYYEKEERGRGNFPDRFSARQFPNYSSELNVNALLLGDSALYLCASSSGQNTDTQYFGPGTRLTVL.

The V gene is TRBV16, the J gene TRBJ2-3, with no clear D. V was cut by 1 base and J by 6 bases, with 8 bases left in between. CDR3 size: 13 residues. Looked up from germline, CDR1 is KGHSY and CDR2 is FQNENV. This CDR3 is CASSQFRADTQYF. Here the CDR3 DNA reads TGTGCCAGCAGCCAATTTCGTGCGGATACGCAGTATTTT. The full variable domain, rest sourced from reference TRBV16 and TRBJ2-3, is GEEVAQTPKHLVRGEGQKAKLYCAPIKGHSYVFWYQQVLKNEFKFLISFQNENVFDETGMPKERFSAKCLPNSPCSLEIQATKLEDSAVYFCASSQFRADTQYFGPGTRLTVL.

This chain joins TRBV6-5 and TRBJ1-5, with 7 positions matching TRBD1. The germline V gene encodes CDR1 MNHEY and CDR2 SVGAGI. V lost 6 bases to trimming and J lost 9 bases; unmatched junction nucleotides: 8. The CDR3 runs 13 residues. CDR3 in amino acids: CASSRQGQAPQHF. The DNA of the CDR3 is TGTGCCAGCAGCCGACAGGGCCAAGCGCCCCAGCATTTT.

This rearrangement joins TRBV30 to TRBJ2-5; 11 nucleotides line up with TRBD2. J lost 11 bases, V lost 5 bases, and 16 bases had no gene match. The CDR3 loop spans 15 amino acids. Germline CDR1 GTSNPN, CDR2 SVGIG (reference sequence). Written as DNA, the CDR3 is TGTGCCTGGTCAGGGGGACTAGCGGCCATCAATGAGCAGTACTTC. Translating it yields CAWSGGLAAINEQYF.

This chain uses TRBV3-1 with TRBJ2-7, with 10 bases lining up with TRBD1. The CDR3 is made up of 15 amino acids. The trim removed 4 bases at V and 3 bases at J, leaving 6 bases unmatched. Germline CDR1 is LGHDT and CDR2 is YNNKEL (reference sequence). CDR3 in amino acids: CASSLPGQGIYEQYF. Written as DNA, the CDR3 is TGTGCCAGCAGCCTCCCGGGACAGGGGATCTACGAGCAGTACTTC.

The J gene is TRBJ1-1, the V gene TRBV28; 9 bases line up with TRBD1. The ends lost 5 bases at V and 5 bases at J; junction bases unmatched: 9. In germline, CDR1 is MDHEN, CDR2 SYDVKM. The CDR3 is made up of 15 amino acids. In DNA, the CDR3 is TGTGCCAGCAGTATTACCGGGACAGGGAGGACTGAAGCTTTCTTT. Protein product: CASSITGTGRTEAFF.

The chain carries TRBV21-1 and TRBJ2-1; the table names TRBD2, a call not compared with the DNA. TRBV21-1 has pseudogene status. The CDR3 has 12 amino acids. The CDR3 protein is CASSKAGRELFF. CDR3 nucleotide sequence: TGTGCCAGCAGCAAAGCAGGGCGGGAGTTGTTCTTC.

This clonotype has only a few counts. Written as DNA, the CDR3 is TGCGCCAGCAGTGGGGCGACTAGGGGACTAGCGGGAGGAGCATTACGAGATACGCAGTATTTT. Protein product: CASSGATRGLAGGALRDTQYF. The chain combines TRBV10-1 with TRBJ2-3, with 15 bases aligning to TRBD2. The CDR3 is 21 amino acids. Per germline, CDR1 WNHNN and CDR2 SYGVQD (reference sequence). V trimming: 4 bases; J trimming: 5 bases; junction bases outside the gene matches: 19.

This clonotype showed up just once. The chain recombines TRBV12-3 or TRBV12-4 with TRBJ1-6; 8 bases are shared with TRBD1. V lost 3 bases and J lost 9; bases outside the gene matches: 7. There are 15 residues in the CDR3. CDR3: CASSFLGQGSSPLHF. The CDR3 coding sequence is TGTGCCAGCAGTTTCCTCGGACAGGGAAGTTCACCCCTCCACTTT.

This clonotype was seen only a few times. The chain recombines TRBV7-9 with TRBJ2-1; D not certain. The length of the CDR3 is 12 residues. V was trimmed by 1 base and J by 10 bases, leaving 8 bases between them. The germline CDR1 and CDR2 sequences are SEHNR and FQNEAQ (reference sequence). The CDR3 loop reads CASSLGDGEQFF. The CDR3 nucleotides read TGTGCCAGCAGCTTAGGAGACGGAGAGCAGTTCTTC.

The rearrangement joins TRBV20-1 to TRBJ1-5, with TRBD1 identical over 9 bases. The V segment lost 4 bases and the J segment 5 bases; nucleotides outside the gene matches: 3. This CDR3 is built from 13 residues. Looked up from germline, CDR1 is DFQATT and CDR2 is SNEGSKA (reference sequence). Here the CDR3 reads CSANRGQDQPQHF. CDR3 in DNA: TGCAGTGCTAACAGGGGGCAAGATCAGCCCCAGCATTTT.

This clonotype was observed once. The rearrangement links TRBV29-1 to TRBJ2-5, with 12 bases aligning to TRBD2. Germline CDR1 and CDR2: SQVTM and ANQGSEA. The CDR3 contains 16 residues. The V and J ends lost 6 bases and 11 bases, in that order; junction bases with no gene match: 19. CDR3 sequence: CSVPRGLAGGFDEQYF. The CDR3 DNA reads as TGCAGCGTCCCAAGGGGCCTAGCGGGAGGGTTCGATGAGCAGTACTTC.

This clonotype was seen more than once but under ten times. J is TRBJ2-1 and V is TRBV20-1; TRBD2 aligns across 7 bases. This CDR3 contains 16 residues. With V trimmed by 5 bases and J by 2 bases, 12 bases remained unmatched. Germline V lookup: CDR1 DFQATT, CDR2 SNEGSKA (reference sequence). The CDR3 DNA sequence: TGCAGTGCTCAAAATCCGGCGGGAGCGACCTACAATGAGCAGTTCTTC. Protein: CSAQNPAGATYNEQFF.

V is TRBV14 and J is TRBJ2-2; D is uncertain. V gave up 0 bases and J gave up 2 bases, with 13 bases separating them. The CDR3 contains 17 residues. CDR1 SGHDN and CDR2 FVKESK come from the germline V gene. The CDR3: CASSQDRHQTNTGELFF. The CDR3 coding sequence is TGTGCCAGCAGCCAAGATCGGCACCAGACTAACACCGGGGAGCTGTTTTTT.

V is TRBV5-1 and J is TRBJ2-5; maybe TRBD2 (5 bases). Trimming stripped 0 bases from V and 4 bases from J, with 10 bases between. The CDR3 is 14 amino acids. The germline V gene encodes CDR1 SGHRS and CDR2 YFSETQ. The CDR3 sequence is CASSLEYSGETQYF. CDR3 DNA sequence: TGCGCCAGCAGCTTGGAATACAGCGGAGAGACCCAGTACTTC.

The chain recombines TRBV7-9 with TRBJ2-7; possibly TRBD2 for D (5 bases). Deletions cut 2 bases from V and 4 bases from J, with 15 bases between. This CDR3 spans 15 amino acids. Germline V gene lookup returns CDR1 SEHNR and CDR2 FQNEAQ (reference sequence). CDR3 region: CASSLIASGSYEQYF. The CDR3 nucleotides read TGTGCCAGCAGCTTAATCGCCAGCGGCTCTTACGAGCAGTACTTC.

This clonotype occurred many times. The chain recombines TRBV6-1 with TRBJ1-5; D is perhaps TRBD1 (5 bases). With 2 bases removed from V and 7 bases from J, the gap between germline ends came to 9 bases. CDR3 length equals 13 residues. Germline V gives CDR1 MNHNS, CDR2 SASEGT. CDR3 sequence reads: CASSEHQGQPQHF. Written as DNA, the CDR3 is TGTGCCAGCAGTGAACACCAGGGACAGCCCCAGCATTTT.

This chain links TRBV9 with TRBJ2-5; D ambiguous. This CDR3 is 14 amino acids long. Germline values: CDR1 SGDLS, CDR2 YYNGEE. With 3 bases removed from V and 1 base from J, the gap between germline ends came to 10 bases. In nucleotides, the CDR3 is TGTGCCAGCAGCGCGGGTAACAGCCAAGAGACCCAGTACTTC. Protein sequence: CASSAGNSQETQYF.

This clonotype was seen a few times. The CDR3 spells CASSLLTPSGSSYNEQFF. Here the CDR3 DNA reads TGCGCCAGCAGCTTACTAACGCCGAGCGGGAGTTCCTACAATGAGCAGTTCTTC. The J gene is TRBJ2-1, the V gene TRBV5-1; 8 positions agree with TRBD2. Germline loops: CDR1 SGHRS, CDR2 YFSETQ. V lost 2 bases and J lost 1; bases outside the gene matches: 11. This CDR3 region has 18 residues.

The chain combines TRBV29-1 with TRBJ2-5; D unresolved. V was shortened by 4 bases and J by 1 base, with 13 bases between the two germline ends. Germline V lookup: CDR1 SQVTM, CDR2 ANQGSEA. The CDR3 totals 14 residues. Here the CDR3 reads CSVVNSMGQETQYF. The CDR3 region has the DNA TGCAGCGTTGTCAATTCGATGGGCCAAGAGACCCAGTACTTC.

In the case of this clonotype: A junction end diverges from the germline sequence, so it may reflect a read error. The genes are TRBV14 and TRBJ2-1; a possible D gene is TRBD2 (6 bases). The CDR3 spans 15 residues. Germline CDR1 is SGHDN and CDR2 is FVKESK. The CDR3 DNA follows: TGTGCCAGCAGCCAGCCGGGACTGCACTACAGTGAGCAGTTCTTC. Its protein product is CASSQPGLHYSEQFF.